A single sample gave rise to the 14 T cell receptor beta chains below, sequenced in a study of OX40 agonist ivuxolimab in advanced cancers. Method: immunoSEQ multiplex PCR; TCRdb's copy keeps in-frame clones and lacks some. The sample includes over 70,000 clones, 86% of them seen just once. The input for sequencing was CD4+ or CD8+ T cells sorted from blood, taken in a trial of the OX40 agonist ivuxolimab. All receptors derive from an adult with an advanced solid tumor such as melanoma, head and neck, liver or kidney cancer.

The chain recombines TRBV9 with TRBJ1-5; D is unresolved. The germline V and J ends were trimmed by 0 bases and 4 bases, with 5 bases remaining between them. Germline CDR1 reads SGDLS; CDR2 reads YYNGEE. The CDR3 is 13 residues long. Here the CDR3 DNA reads TGTGCCAGCAGCGTAGGCCCAAATCAGCCCCAGCATTTT. Translating gives CASSVGPNQPQHF.

The chain recombines TRBV13 with TRBJ2-2; D is perhaps TRBD2 (5 bases). Per the germline V gene, CDR1 is PRHDT and CDR2 is FYEKMQ (reference sequence). Trimming removed 5 bases from V and 7 bases from J, with 11 bases in between. The length of the CDR3 is 13 residues. CDR3: CASSRVRGGELFF. CDR3 coding DNA: TGTGCCAGCAGCAGGGTTCGGGGCGGGGAGCTGTTTTTT.

The chain carries TRBV6-4 and TRBJ2-7; 8 positions agree with TRBD1. Unmatched junction bases numbered 13, after V lost 6 bases and J lost 6 bases. There are 15 residues in the CDR3. CDR1 is MRHNA, CDR2 SNTAGT, per germline. CDR3 protein: CASSGPRTGPVEQYF. The CDR3 nucleotides are TGTGCCAGCAGCGGGCCAAGGACAGGGCCCGTCGAGCAGTACTTC.

The chain carries TRBV10-1 and TRBJ2-6; perhaps TRBD1 as D (6 bases). Germline CDR1 reads WNHNN; CDR2 reads SYGVQD (reference sequence). This CDR3 has 18 amino acids. The V and J ends lost 4 bases and 0 bases respectively, with 16 bases between them. The CDR3 nucleotides read TGCGCCAGCAGTGCCCAATTGGGACACCTCTCTGGGGCCAACGTCCTGACTTTC. Residues: CASSAQLGHLSGANVLTF.

The genes are TRBV27 and TRBJ1-2, with 7 positions matching TRBD1. The CDR3 totals 11 residues. Germline-derived CDR1 and CDR2 are MNHEY and SMNVEV (reference sequence). The V and J ends lost 6 bases and 7 bases, in that order; junction bases with no gene match: 2. The CDR3 DNA follows: TGTGCCAGCAGACAGGGGTTTGGCTACACCTTC. Residues: CASRQGFGYTF.

The rearrangement uses TRBV30 and TRBJ2-2; the D gene is possibly TRBD2 (6 bases). Germline CDR1 and CDR2: GTSNPN and SVGIG (reference sequence). This CDR3 is 14 amino acids long. The ends were cut back, 0 bases at V and 5 bases at J, with 10 bases in the middle. The CDR3 nucleotides are TGTGCCTGGAGTGTAGGGGCGGGGACCGGGGAGCTGTTTTTT. Translating it yields CAWSVGAGTGELFF.

The V and J genes are TRBV4-1 and TRBJ1-3; possible D gene TRBD1, 5 bases. The CDR3 length is 14 residues. V lost 0 bases and J lost 5, with 8 bases in between. CDR1 and CDR2 (germline): MGHRA, YSYEKL. Here the CDR3 reads CASSQDRERNTIYF. CDR3 bases: TGCGCCAGCAGCCAAGACAGGGAGAGAAACACCATATATTTT.

The gene calls are TRBV4-1 and TRBJ1-1; D is unresolved. The germline V gene has CDR1 MGHRA and CDR2 YSYEKL. Deletions cut 4 bases from V and 0 bases from J, with 6 bases between. This CDR3 spans 13 amino acids. The CDR3 DNA is TGCGCCAGCAGCCCCCGAATGAACACTGAAGCTTTCTTT. It encodes CASSPRMNTEAFF.

This clone was observed a few times. V and J are TRBV12-5 and TRBJ2-5, with a weak D call TRBD2 (6 bases). Per germline, CDR1 LGHNT and CDR2 FRNRAP. The length of the CDR3 is 13 residues. V was clipped by 4 bases and J by 6 bases, with 12 bases between them. The CDR3 nucleotides read TGTGCTAGTGGTTCGGAGGGGCCCCAGACCCAGTACTTC. Its protein product is CASGSEGPQTQYF.

The chain is built from TRBV4-1 and TRBJ2-7; 7 nucleotides line up with TRBD2. Germline trimming cut 0 bases from V and 0 bases from J; bases unmatched to any gene: 17. The CDR3 is made up of 20 amino acids. Germline loops: CDR1 MGHRA, CDR2 YSYEKL. CDR3 nucleotides: TGCGCCAGCAGCCAAGATAATTCCGTGTTGACTAGCCGAGTCTCCTACGAGCAGTACTTC. Its protein product is CASSQDNSVLTSRVSYEQYF.

V is TRBV7-3 and J is TRBJ2-1; 8 nucleotides agree with TRBD1. The CDR3 length is 15 residues. The V gene end was trimmed by 5 bases and the J gene end by 4 bases; junction bases not matched to a gene: 7. Germline values: CDR1 SGHTA, CDR2 FQGTGA. The CDR3 DNA sequence: TGTGCCAGCAGCCAAGGACAGGGAACTTACAATGAGCAGTTCTTC. Residues: CASSQGQGTYNEQFF.

The chain uses TRBV5-1 and TRBJ1-4; weak D call: TRBD1 (5 bases). Trimming took 0 bases from V and 3 from J, leaving 6 bases between them. The CDR3 contains 14 residues. Germline-derived CDR1 and CDR2 are SGHRS and YFSETQ. The DNA for the CDR3 is TGCGCCAGCAGCTTGGGACAGTCTAATGAAAAACTGTTTTTT. Translating it yields CASSLGQSNEKLFF.

The V gene is TRBV30, the J gene TRBJ2-2; 10 bases match TRBD1. Germline lookup yields CDR1 GTSNPN and CDR2 SVGIG (reference sequence). V lost 4 bases to trimming and J lost 6 bases; unmatched junction nucleotides: 11. This CDR3 spans 16 amino acids. CDR3 amino acids: CAWTNLGQGIPGELFF. In DNA, the CDR3 is TGTGCCTGGACCAATTTGGGACAGGGGATCCCCGGGGAGCTGTTTTTT.

The chain joins TRBV11-2 to TRBJ2-2; D unclear. Germline CDR1 reads SGHAT; CDR2 reads FQNNGV. V lost 0 bases and J lost 4, with 9 bases in between. CDR3 length equals 15 residues. The CDR3 region is CASSLDGRGTGELFF. Here the CDR3 DNA reads TGTGCCAGCAGCTTAGATGGACGAGGCACCGGGGAGCTGTTTTTT.